The 28 T cell receptor beta chains below were found in one sample sequenced in a study of tumor and adjacent non-tumor tissue in lung cancer. No cell sorting was done before RNA was extracted from the tissue. More than 3 cm separated this lung sample from the edge of the tumor. Three rounds of nested PCR, following a modified ARM-PCR protocol, produced the TCRbeta library. Each CDR3 protein is one row after TCRdb ran MiXCR on the multiplex PCR reads. Among tens of thousands of distinct CDR3 sequences listed, around 64% were seen once. Sample: distant non-tumor lung tissue. The receptors shown here come from a woman between 65 and 79 years old with non-small cell lung cancer.

As for this clonotype: A read error may produce the germline difference seen at one junction end. This sequence joins TRBV4-1 and TRBJ1-1; no clear D gene. This CDR3 region has 14 residues. The germline V gene has CDR1 MGHRA and CDR2 YSYEKL. CDR3 region: CTSSFLDENTEAFF. Here the CDR3 DNA reads TGCACCAGTAGCTTCCTGGACGAGAACACTGAAGCTTTCTTT.

Worth noting for this clonotype: At one of its ends the junction is not consistent with the germline gene, which may arise from a read error. This chain uses TRBV6-1 with TRBJ2-1, with no clear D. The germline CDR1 and CDR2 sequences are MNHNS and SASEGT. This CDR3 comprises 13 residues. The CDR3 spells CAGSADGNNEQFF. The DNA of the CDR3 is TGTGCCGGCAGTGCTGACGGCAACAATGAGCAGTTCTTC.

The chain links TRBV2 to TRBJ2-4; no reliable D call. V was clipped by 2 bases and J by 2 bases, with 22 bases between them. The CDR3 is made up of 19 amino acids. Germline V gene data show CDR1 as SNHLY and CDR2 as FYNNEI. CDR3 region: CASSESEYAAETTKNIQYF. The DNA for the CDR3 is TGTGCCAGCAGTGAATCGGAATATGCGGCGGAGACCACCAAAAACATTCAGTACTTC.

A word on this clonotype: This CDR3 fails to terminate in the conserved phenylalanine or tryptophan, so it likely reflects a read error. V and J are TRBV4-1 and TRBJ2-3; 8 bases line up with TRBD2. The ends lost 6 bases at V and 1 base at J; junction bases unmatched: 6. The CDR3 contains 15 residues. Germline CDR1 reads MGHRA; CDR2 reads YSYEKL. Here the CDR3 DNA reads TGCGCCAGCAGACGCTATAGCGGGGGCACAGATACGCAGTATTTG. Its translation: CASRRYSGGTDTQYL.

Worth noting for this clonotype: One junction end disagrees with the germline gene, perhaps due to a read error. This sequence joins TRBV12-3 or TRBV12-4 and TRBJ1-3; no clear D gene. The CDR3 covers 11 residues. The CDR3 nucleotides read TGTGCGAGCAGTTTCGGTGCCACCATATATTTT. This gives the protein CASSFGATIYF.

The chain carries TRBV6-2 or TRBV6-3 and TRBJ2-1; 8 bases line up with TRBD2. The ends lost 10 bases at V and 2 bases at J; junction bases unmatched: 16. This CDR3 is 17 amino acids long. Germline V CDR1 and CDR2: MNHEY, SVGEGT. The CDR3 DNA reads as TGTGCCATTAGTTATACTAGGGCGGGAGGCCCCTACAATGAGCAGTTCTTC. Protein product: CAISYTRAGGPYNEQFF.

This clonotype was picked up one time. The junction shows a germline mismatch at one end, possibly a read error. The chain carries TRBV7-9 and TRBJ2-1; D remains unclear. The CDR3 is made up of 13 amino acids. In germline, CDR1 is SEHNR, CDR2 FQNEAQ (reference sequence). CDR3 DNA sequence: TGTGTCATCAGTCAGTCGGTCTACAACGAGCAGTTCTTC. Translating it yields CVISQSVYNEQFF.

This clonotype was counted between two and nine times. The germline gene is not matched at one end of the junction; a read error may be the cause. This sequence joins TRBV4-1 and TRBJ1-1; possible D gene TRBD1, 6 bases. The CDR3 covers 14 residues. Per germline, CDR1 MGHRA and CDR2 YSYEKL. CDR3 DNA sequence: TGCGCCGGCAGCCACCGGACAGAGAACACTGAAGCCCTCTTT. Translation: CAGSHRTENTEALF.

Of note for this clonotype: Possible read error: a much larger clone is one base away. This rearrangement joins TRBV28 to TRBJ2-3, with TRBD2 identical over 7 bases. Looked up from germline, CDR1 is MDHEN and CDR2 is SYDVKM. Trimming removed 6 bases from V and 5 bases from J; junction bases left unmatched: 17. The CDR3 totals 17 residues. CDR3 sequence reads: CASRDLPRDYKIDTQYF. The CDR3 coding sequence is TGTGCCAGCAGAGACCTTCCCCGGGACTATAAGATAGATACGCAGTATTTT.

As concerns this clonotype: The CDR3 end shows no conserved phenylalanine or tryptophan, and so a read error is likely. The chain couples TRBV5-4 to TRBJ1-2; D possibly corresponds to TRBD1 (6 bases). Germline V CDR1 and CDR2: SGHNT, YYREEE (reference sequence). V lost 3 bases, J lost 7 bases, and 19 bases lay in between. The CDR3 is 15 amino acids. CDR3 sequence (DNA): TGTGCCAGCAGCTCGGGGGGGCCAGGGGTGGCTGGCTACACCCTT. This gives the protein CASSSGGPGVAGYTL.

Notes on this clonotype: Being one base from a much bigger clone, this may be a read error. The chain combines TRBV5-4 with TRBJ1-3, with D unclear. This CDR3 is 17 amino acids long. With 3 bases removed from V and 0 bases from J, the gap between germline ends came to 16 bases. The germline CDR1 and CDR2 sequences are SGHNT and YYREEE (reference sequence). Written as DNA, the CDR3 is TGTGCCAGCAGCTCGGATTCAGACATTACCTCTGGAAACACCATATATTTT. Its protein is CASSSDSDITSGNTIYF.

V gene TRBV6-5 combines with J gene TRBJ2-3; D remains ambiguous. CDR3 size: 13 residues. The V gene lost 5 bases and the J gene lost 6 bases, with 12 bases spanning the gap. CDR1 MNHEY and CDR2 SVGAGI come from the germline V gene. DNA of the CDR3: TGTGCCAGCAGTCTGAATGATAGGGATACGCAGTATTTT. It codes for CASSLNDRDTQYF.

This clonotype was detected ten times or more. V and J are TRBV29-1 and TRBJ2-3, with 8 nucleotides matching TRBD2. The CDR3 length is 15 residues. From germline, CDR1 is SQVTM and CDR2 ANQGSEA. The CDR3 coding sequence is TGCAGTCATCGGGAGGGGCAGGGTAGTACAGATACGCAGTATTTT. Protein: CSHREGQGSTDTQYF.

On this clonotype: In this CDR3 the conserved last residue, phenylalanine or tryptophan, is missing, so a read error is likely. The chain carries TRBV5-6 and TRBJ1-5; the D is unclear. Deletions cut 4 bases from V and 5 bases from J, with 16 bases between. The CDR3 loop spans 15 amino acids. The V gene's germline CDR1 is SGHDT and CDR2 YYEEEE. CDR3 DNA: TGTGCCAGCAGCCCCATTACGGCCAGCGATCAGCCCCAGCATTTA. It is translated as CASSPITASDQPQHL.

As to this clonotype: The junction departs from the called germline gene at one end, perhaps through a read error. The chain employs TRBV6-1 and TRBJ2-6, with 8 bases lining up with TRBD1. CDR3 size: 17 residues. The V gene's germline CDR1 is MNHNS and CDR2 SASEGT. The CDR3 DNA sequence: TGTGCCAGCAGAGGGACAGGAGGCGGTTCTGGGGTCAACGTCCTGACTTTC. Protein product: CASRGTGGGSGVNVLTF.

This clonotype was found a few times. A much more abundant neighbour one base away suggests this may be a read error. V is TRBV5-1 and J is TRBJ2-3; D is perhaps TRBD1 (5 bases). This CDR3 is 13 amino acids long. The germline V gene encodes CDR1 SGHRS and CDR2 YFSETQ. Trimming shortened V by 7 bases and J by 2 bases, and 11 bases separated the two germline ends. This CDR3 reads CASRTRDTDTQYF. The CDR3 DNA reads as TGCGCCAGCCGGACAAGGGACACAGATACGCAGTATTTT.

The CDR3 sequence is CASSWRGYSAYNEQFF. CDR3 coding DNA: TGTGCCAGCAGTTGGCGGGGCTACAGCGCCTACAATGAGCAGTTCTTC. This sequence joins TRBV6-2 or TRBV6-3 and TRBJ2-1; maybe TRBD2 (6 bases). The CDR3 consists of 16 residues. Germline V lookup: CDR1 MNHEY, CDR2 SVGEGT. V lost 4 bases, J lost 2 bases, and 15 bases lay in between.

As concerns this clonotype: A read error may be the cause here, since a much bigger clone is one base away. The gene calls are TRBV24-1 and TRBJ2-5; tentative D call: TRBD2 (5 bases). V was pared by 8 bases and J by 5 bases, with 20 bases between. Germline V gives CDR1 KGHDR, CDR2 SFDVKD. This CDR3 has 15 amino acids. As DNA, the CDR3 is TGTGCCACCAATGACAACCGAGGGCGCGGGGAGACCCAGTACTTC. This codes for CATNDNRGRGETQYF.

This clonotype was detected only a few times. It may be a read error: a sequence one base away is much more abundant. The rearrangement uses TRBV5-5 and TRBJ2-7; no clear D. The V end lost 0 bases, the J end lost 0 bases, and 10 bases lay between the germline ends. The germline V gene has CDR1 SGHKS and CDR2 YYEKEE (reference sequence). The CDR3 runs to 15 residues. CDR3 region: CASSLGSWVSYEQYF. As DNA, the CDR3 is TGTGCCAGCAGCTTGGGATCATGGGTCTCCTACGAGCAGTACTTC.

This clonotype was counted at least ten times. V gene TRBV28 combines with J gene TRBJ1-4, with a possible D match to TRBD1 (6 bases). CDR1 and CDR2 (germline): MDHEN, SYDVKM. This CDR3 spans 14 amino acids. The V gene lost 8 bases and the J gene lost 4 bases, with 14 bases spanning the gap. CDR3 coding DNA: TGTGCCAGCTATACCGACAGGAATAATGAAAAACTGTTTTTT. It specifies CASYTDRNNEKLFF. Drawing the rest from reference TRBV28 and TRBJ1-4, the complete variable domain is DVKVTQSSRYLVKRTGEKVFLECVQDMDHENMFWYRQDPGLGLRLIYFSYDVKMKEKGDIPEGYSVSREKKERFSLILESASTNQTSMYLCASYTDRNNEKLFFGSGTQLSVL.

As for this clonotype: A junction end diverges from the germline sequence, so it may reflect a read error. This sequence joins TRBV13 and TRBJ2-5; D is unresolved. The CDR3 is 13 residues long. Germline V lookup: CDR1 PRHDT, CDR2 FYEKMQ (reference sequence). The CDR3 loop reads CVSSSPQEETQYF. The CDR3 bases are TGTGTCAGCAGCTCCCCTCAGGAGGAGACCCAGTACTTC.

About this clonotype: An end of the junction does not agree with germline; a read error may underlie this. The chain recombines TRBV29-1 with TRBJ2-1; TRBD1 aligns across 7 bases. Germline-derived CDR1 and CDR2 are SQVTM and ANQGSEA. This CDR3 has 13 residues. The CDR3 coding sequence is TGTGGCGTTGCAATAACAGGGGACAATGAGCAGTTATTC. This codes for CGVAITGDNEQLF.

This clonotype came up many times. The chain is built from TRBV10-3 and TRBJ1-2; D not resolved. The CDR3 spans 15 residues. CDR1 is ENHRY, CDR2 SYGVKD, per germline. V gave up 3 bases and J gave up 5 bases, with 16 bases separating them. CDR3 DNA: TGTGCCATCAGTGACCAAGGGCTGCTGGAATATGGCTACACCTTC. Translation gives CAISDQGLLEYGYTF.

Many counts were recorded for this clonotype. The genes are TRBV5-1 and TRBJ2-7, with TRBD2 matching over 8 bases. Trimming took 1 base from V and 6 from J; bases not matched to a gene: 6. The V gene's germline CDR1 is SGHRS and CDR2 YFSETQ. The CDR3 is made up of 14 amino acids. The DNA for the CDR3 is TGCGCCAGCAGCTTGCTAGCGGGCTCTTCCGAGCAGTACTTC. Its translation: CASSLLAGSSEQYF.

This clonotype has ten or more counts. The V and J genes are TRBV6-1 and TRBJ1-5; unclear D gene. Germline assignment: CDR1 MNHNS and CDR2 SASEGT. There are 14 residues in the CDR3. V was cut by 1 base and J by 4 bases, with 8 bases left in between. CDR3 region: CASSEVGGNQPQHF. CDR3 nucleotides: TGTGCCAGCAGTGAAGTGGGCGGGAATCAGCCCCAGCATTTT.

This clonotype turned up a few times. CDR3 loop: CAWSAGPLYNEQFF. The DNA for the CDR3 is TGTGCCTGGAGTGCGGGGCCTCTCTACAATGAGCAGTTCTTC. V is TRBV30 and J is TRBJ2-1; the D call may be TRBD1 or TRBD2 (5 bases each). Germline assignment: CDR1 GTSNPN and CDR2 SVGIG (reference sequence). The CDR3 covers 14 residues. The ends were cut back, 1 base at V and 3 bases at J, with 10 bases in the middle.

This clonotype was found a few times. This may stem from a read error, because a much larger clone lies one nucleotide away. The V and J genes are TRBV7-9 and TRBJ2-7; D uncertain. The V and J ends lost 6 bases and 8 bases respectively, with 14 bases between them. The CDR3 runs to 12 residues. From germline, CDR1 is SEHNR and CDR2 FQNEAQ (reference sequence). As DNA, the CDR3 is TGTGCCAGCAGTCATCCGGGTGGCAAGCAGTACTTC. Residues: CASSHPGGKQYF.

Points on this clonotype: A much larger clone lies a single base off, so this may be a read error. The CDR3 sequence: CANSFITGGFGANVLTF. DNA for the CDR3: TGTGCCAACAGTTTTATAACAGGGGGCTTTGGGGCCAACGTCCTGACTTTC. The V gene is TRBV11-2, the J gene TRBJ2-6, with 9 bases matching TRBD1. V lost 10 bases, J lost 3 bases, and 13 bases stayed unmatched. The V gene's germline CDR1 is SGHAT and CDR2 FQNNGV. This CDR3 has 17 residues.